These T cell receptor beta chains were read from a single sample in a study of shared clonotypes between healthy human individuals. Assay used: immunoSEQ multiplex PCR; TCRdb lists only in-frame clones, some missing. The sample contains about 1.1 million clones, around three quarters of which appear only once. The material sequenced was memory CD4+ T cells from PBMCs. The receptors were sampled from a man younger than 30 in good health. Some clones in this sample may be carry-over from other donors' samples. CDR3s include the opening cysteine and the closing phenylalanine or tryptophan. The D gene is left open where the match is weak. Clone sizes are given selectively: once, few, many, or a class where the clone is expanded.

abundance,j_gene,v_gene,d_gene,CDR3nt,CDR3aa
NA,TRBJ2-5,TRBV10-3,NA,TGTGCCATCAGTGAAGGGGAAACAGGGACCCAGTACTTC,CAISEGETGTQYF
NA,TRBJ1-1,TRBV9,NA,TGTGCCAGCACCCTCGGTGGGCAGTCCACTGAAGCTTTCTTT,CASTLGGQSTEAFF
NA,TRBJ2-1,TRBV5-1,NA,TGCGCCAGCAGCTTGGGTCAAGGGAATGAGCAGTTCTTC,CASSLGQGNEQFF
NA,TRBJ1-2,TRBV30,TRBD1,TGTGCCTGGTGGGACAGGGCGGTTAACTATGGCTACACCTTC,CAWWDRAVNYGYTF
NA,TRBJ1-2,TRBV7-8,TRBD1,TGTGCCAGCAGCCCCCGGGACAGGAGCTATGGCTACACCTTC,CASSPRDRSYGYTF
NA,TRBJ2-7,TRBV27,TRBD2,TGTGCCAGCAGCTGGACTAGCGGGAGCGGATACGAGCAGTACTTC,CASSWTSGSGYEQYF
NA,TRBJ2-7,TRBV18,NA,TGTGCCAGCTCAACGAGGGAGGAGGGGCAGTACTTC,CASSTREEGQYF
NA,TRBJ2-3,TRBV7-2,NA,TGTGCCAGCAGCCTAAGCACAGATACGCAGTATTTT,CASSLSTDTQYF
few,TRBJ2-3,TRBV18,NA,TGTGCCAGCTCACCACCCTCACAGGGTTCAGATACGCAGTATTTT,CASSPPSQGSDTQYF
once,TRBJ2-1,TRBV9,NA,TGTGCCAGCAGCGCAACCGGGCAGTCAAATGAGCAGTTCTTC,CASSATGQSNEQFF
NA,TRBJ1-3,TRBV18,NA,TGTGCCAGCTCACCACCGGAGGGAAACACCATATATTTT,CASSPPEGNTIYF
NA,TRBJ2-7,TRBV18,NA,TGTGCCAGCTCACCACTCGGCGGGACCCATCCATTCTACGAGCAGTACTTC,CASSPLGGTHPFYEQYF
NA,TRBJ1-1,TRBV30,NA,TGTGCCTGGAGCCAAGGGGGGGGAGGGACTGAAGCTTTCTTT,CAWSQGGGGTEAFF
few,TRBJ1-6,TRBV30,NA,TGTGCCTGGAGTGATGGAAATTCACCCCTCCACTTT,CAWSDGNSPLHF
NA,TRBJ1-5,TRBV28,NA,TGTGCCAGCGACTCCCCGGGGGTTAATCAGCCCCAGCATTTT,CASDSPGVNQPQHF
NA,TRBJ1-5,TRBV5-6,NA,TGTGCCAGCAGCTTAATGGGTTCCTTGAGGGGCAATCAGCCCCAGCATTTT,CASSLMGSLRGNQPQHF
NA,TRBJ2-7,TRBV7-3,NA,TGTGCCAGCAGCTTAGGGCCAGGGCGGAACGAGCAGTACTTC,CASSLGPGRNEQYF
once,TRBJ2-3,TRBV6-6,NA,TGTGCCAGCACACCCACTAGATCGGCAGATACGCAGTATTTT,CASTPTRSADTQYF
NA,TRBJ1-1,TRBV5-1,TRBD1,TGCGCCAGCCGAAAGAGTACCGGGACAGTGAACACTGAAGCTTTCTTT,CASRKSTGTVNTEAFF
NA,TRBJ2-5,TRBV30,NA,TGTGCCTGGGGGCCCGCAGGGGAGACCCAGTACTTC,CAWGPAGETQYF
NA,TRBJ2-7,TRBV7-3,NA,TGTGCCAGCAGCCCGAACGGTTACGTAGAGCAGTACTTC,CASSPNGYVEQYF
few,TRBJ2-3,TRBV4-3,TRBD1,TGCGCCAGCAGCAGACAGGGGGCTGTCGCAGATACGCAGTATTTT,CASSRQGAVADTQYF
NA,TRBJ2-5,TRBV5-1,NA,TGCGCCAGCAGCTCTTCCGGGACCTCTTTCGAGACCCAGTACTTC,CASSSSGTSFETQYF
NA,TRBJ2-5,TRBV19,TRBD2,TGTGCCAGTAGTGGCCCGGGACTAGCGGAGGGAGAGACCCAGTACTTC,CASSGPGLAEGETQYF
NA,TRBJ2-1,TRBV5-1,TRBD2,TGCGCCAGCAGCTGGGGGGGCTACAATGAGCAGTTCTTC,CASSWGGYNEQFF
NA,TRBJ2-5,TRBV5-4,NA,TGTGCCAGCAGCTTACGAGGTCGTGGGAGCGAGACCCAGTACTTC,CASSLRGRGSETQYF
NA,TRBJ2-7,TRBV28,NA,TGTGCCAGCTTTAGACCGGGGGCCTACGAGCAGTACTTC,CASFRPGAYEQYF
few,TRBJ1-3,TRBV6-1,NA,TGTGCCAGCAGTGTCGAGAACAGGGCCTCTGGAAACACCATATATTTT,CASSVENRASGNTIYF
NA,TRBJ1-4,TRBV10-2,NA,TGCGCCAGCAGGGGTGCAACTAATGAAAAACTGTTTTTT,CASRGATNEKLFF
NA,TRBJ2-5,TRBV7-7,NA,TGTGCTAGCAGCTTAGCCAAAAGGGAGACCCAGTACTTC,CASSLAKRETQYF
few,TRBJ1-1,TRBV4-2,TRBD1,TGTGCCAGCAGCCACCCCGGACAGGAGGCTTTGAACACTGAAGCTTTCTTT,CASSHPGQEALNTEAFF
few,TRBJ2-3,TRBV7-2,NA,TGTGCCAGCAGCTTAGGAGATATCGGCACAGATACGCAGTATTTT,CASSLGDIGTDTQYF
NA,TRBJ2-1,TRBV6-1,NA,TGTGCCAGCAGTGGACGGACAGGCGGAAAGGGGGGGTCCTACAATGAGCAGTTCTTC,CASSGRTGGKGGSYNEQFF
NA,TRBJ2-1,TRBV5-4,TRBD2,TGTGCCGGGGGGGTCGGACTCAGCTCCTACAATGAGCAGTTCTTC,CAGGVGLSSYNEQFF
many,TRBJ1-4,TRBV11-2,NA,TGTGCCAGCAGCTTTCGTCAGGGAGGCGAAAAACTGTTTTTT,CASSFRQGGEKLFF
NA,TRBJ1-2,TRBV5-4,NA,TGTGCCAGCAAGGAAGGGGGATATGACTATGGCTACACCTTC,CASKEGGYDYGYTF
NA,TRBJ2-5,TRBV6-1,NA,TGTGCCAGCAGGCTCATCGGGGAGACCCAGTACTTC,CASRLIGETQYF
NA,TRBJ2-3,TRBV18,NA,TGTGCCAGCTCACCTTCGGGGGCTACAGATACGCAGTATTTT,CASSPSGATDTQYF
NA,TRBJ2-7,TRBV7-2,TRBD2,TGTGCCAGCAGCGAACCCCCGGGACTAGCACACGAGCAGCACTTC,CASSEPPGLAHEQHF